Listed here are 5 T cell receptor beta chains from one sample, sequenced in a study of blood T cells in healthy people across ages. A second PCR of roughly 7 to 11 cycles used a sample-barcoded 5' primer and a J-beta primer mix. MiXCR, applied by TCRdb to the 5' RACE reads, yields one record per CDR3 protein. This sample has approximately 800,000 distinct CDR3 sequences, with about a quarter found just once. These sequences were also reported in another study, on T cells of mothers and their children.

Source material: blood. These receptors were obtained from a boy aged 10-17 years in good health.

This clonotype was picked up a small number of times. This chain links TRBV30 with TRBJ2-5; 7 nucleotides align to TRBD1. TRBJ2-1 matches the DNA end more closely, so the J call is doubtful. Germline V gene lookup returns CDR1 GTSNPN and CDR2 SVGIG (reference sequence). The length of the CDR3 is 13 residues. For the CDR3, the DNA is TGTGCCTGGAGTCCCCTGGACAGGCCAGAGCAGTTCTTC. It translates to CAWSPLDRPEQFF.

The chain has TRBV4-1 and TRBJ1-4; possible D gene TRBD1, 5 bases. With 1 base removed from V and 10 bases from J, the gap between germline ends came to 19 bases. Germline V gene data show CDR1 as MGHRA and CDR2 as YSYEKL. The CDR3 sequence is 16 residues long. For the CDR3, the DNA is TGCGCCAGCAGCCAAGCACGGGCAGGGTTAGGTGGAAAACTGTTTTTT. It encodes CASSQARAGLGGKLFF.

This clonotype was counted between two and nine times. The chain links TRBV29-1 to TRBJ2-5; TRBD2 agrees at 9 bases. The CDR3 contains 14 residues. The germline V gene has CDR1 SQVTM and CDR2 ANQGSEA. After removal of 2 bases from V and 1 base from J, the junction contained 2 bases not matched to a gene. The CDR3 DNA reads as TGCAGCGTTGAACTAGCGGGGACCCAAGAGACCCAGTACTTC. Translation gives CSVELAGTQETQYF. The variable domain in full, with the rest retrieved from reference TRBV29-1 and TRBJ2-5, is SAVISQKPSRDICQRGTSLTIQCQVDSQVTMMFWYRQQPGQSLTLIATANQGSEATYESGFVIDKFPISRPNLTFSTLTVSNMSPEDSSIYLCSVELAGTQETQYFGPGTRLLVL.

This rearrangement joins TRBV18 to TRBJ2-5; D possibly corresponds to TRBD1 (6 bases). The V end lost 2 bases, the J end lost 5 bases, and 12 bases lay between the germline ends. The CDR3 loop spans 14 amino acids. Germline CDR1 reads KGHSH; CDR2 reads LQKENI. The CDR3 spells CASSPLAGDETQYF. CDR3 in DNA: TGTGCCAGCTCACCATTGGCAGGGGATGAGACCCAGTACTTC.

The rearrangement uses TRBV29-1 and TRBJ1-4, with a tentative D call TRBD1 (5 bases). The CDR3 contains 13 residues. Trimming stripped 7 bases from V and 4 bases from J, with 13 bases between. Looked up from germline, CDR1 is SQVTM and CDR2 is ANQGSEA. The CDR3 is CSARPRVNEKLFF. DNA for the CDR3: TGCAGCGCGAGGCCCAGGGTTAATGAAAAACTGTTTTTT. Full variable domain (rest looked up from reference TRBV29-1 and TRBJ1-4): SAVISQKPSRDICQRGTSLTIQCQVDSQVTMMFWYRQQPGQSLTLIATANQGSEATYESGFVIDKFPISRPNLTFSTLTVSNMSPEDSSIYLCSARPRVNEKLFFGSGTQLSVL.